This is a list of T cell receptor beta chains from one sample in a study of blood T cell repertoires in COVID-19. Clones were read by immunoSEQ multiplex PCR, and TCRdb kept only the in-frame ones, dropping some. The sample consists of more than 100,000 clones, around 89% of them appearing once. The sample taken for sequencing was peripheral blood. The receptors originated from an older woman with acute or convalescent COVID-19. Both conserved end residues are part of each CDR3. A D gene is named only where the DNA matches it firmly. Clone size is not always given. Where it is, it says once, few, many or a class for expanded clones.

>TRBV28|TRBD1|NA|TRBJ1-1
TGTGCCAGCAGTTTATCCCTGGACAGGGCTGAAGCTTTCTTT
CASSLSLDRAEAFF
>TRBV5-6|NA|NA|TRBJ1-1
TGTGCCAGCAGCTTGGGCCCCGGGGGCACTGAAGCTTTCTTT
CASSLGPGGTEAFF
>TRBV7-3|NA|NA|TRBJ2-1
TGTGCCAGCAGCCCCAAAGGACTAACCAGTGAGCAGTTCTTC
CASSPKGLTSEQFF
>TRBV11-1|TRBD1|NA|TRBJ2-1
TGTGCCAGCAGCTCCCGGGACAGAACCCCCAATGAGCAGTTCTTC
CASSSRDRTPNEQFF
>TRBV5-1|TRBD1|NA|TRBJ2-7
TGCGCCAGCGGGACAGGGAGTAACTCCTACGAGCAGTACTTC
CASGTGSNSYEQYF
>TRBV27|TRBD2|NA|TRBJ2-3
TGTGCCAGCAGCTTAAGCGGGAGTGGACCGCATACGCAGTATTTT
CASSLSGSGPHTQYF
>TRBV5-1|TRBD2|NA|TRBJ2-5
TGCGCCAGCAGCTCCGGGACTAGCGGCCCCCGGGGAGAGACCCAGTACTTC
CASSSGTSGPRGETQYF
>TRBV27|TRBD1|NA|TRBJ1-2
TGTGCCAGCAGTCAAACCACAGGGGGCAGCTATGGCTACACCTTC
CASSQTTGGSYGYTF
>TRBV12-3/TRBV12-4|NA|NA|TRBJ1-2
TGTGCCAGCACGGCATTAGCAGACTATGGCTACACCTTC
CASTALADYGYTF
>TRBV5-4|NA|NA|TRBJ1-4
TGTGCCAGCAGCTTGGACCCAGCTGGGAGGACAACTAATGAAAAACTGTTTTTT
CASSLDPAGRTTNEKLFF
>TRBV6-2/TRBV6-3|NA|NA|TRBJ1-1
TGTGCCAGCAGTTACTCCGGCCCACCGGGATGGACTGAAGCTTTCTTT
CASSYSGPPGWTEAFF
>TRBV9|NA|NA|TRBJ1-2
TGTGCCAGCAGCCCGTCGGGAGTTGGGGGCTACACCTTC
CASSPSGVGGYTF
>TRBV19|NA|NA|TRBJ1-5
TGTGCCAGTGCAGGGAAGGGCAATCAGCCCCAGCATTTT
CASAGKGNQPQHF
>TRBV7-2|TRBD2|NA|TRBJ2-7
TGTGCCAGCAGTTTAGCGGGAGTGGGGACCTACGAGCAGTACTTC
CASSLAGVGTYEQYF
>TRBV7-9|NA|NA|TRBJ1-6
TGTGCCAGCAGCTTAGTTCACCCCCGGCAGGATTCACCCCTCCACTTT
CASSLVHPRQDSPLHF
>TRBV30|NA|NA|TRBJ1-3
TGTGCCTGGAGTATCGGACAGCCTGGAAACACCATATATTTT
CAWSIGQPGNTIYF
>TRBV6-4|NA|NA|TRBJ2-2
TGTGCCAGCAGTGACCCGGGCGGGGAGCTGTTTTTT
CASSDPGGELFF
>TRBV27|TRBD1|NA|TRBJ1-1
TGTGCCAGCAGTTTATCGCCAGGGGGCACTGAAGCTTTCTTT
CASSLSPGGTEAFF
>TRBV29-1|NA|NA|TRBJ1-2
TGCAGCGTTGAATCTCGGGGGGGACCTGGCTACACCTTC
CSVESRGGPGYTF
>TRBV5-1|NA|NA|TRBJ2-1
TGCGCCAGCAGCTTGGACAGTTTCACTAGCTCCTACAATGAGCAGTTCTTC
CASSLDSFTSSYNEQFF
>TRBV3-1/TRBV3-2|TRBD1|NA|TRBJ2-1
TGTGCCAGCGGGGGACAGGGTAGCTACAATGAGCAGTTCTTC
CASGGQGSYNEQFF
>TRBV30|NA|NA|TRBJ2-1
TGTGCCTGGAGTGTACGGGTCGGGATCGGGAACAATGAGCAGTTCTTC
CAWSVRVGIGNNEQFF
>TRBV2|TRBD2|NA|TRBJ2-3
TGTGCCAGCAGCACCCCGGGACTAGCAGCAGATACGCAGTATTTT
CASSTPGLAADTQYF
>TRBV4-2|NA|NA|TRBJ2-3
TGTGCCAGCAGCCAAGAAGTAGCGGAAAGAAATACGCAGTATTTT
CASSQEVAERNTQYF
>TRBV7-8|TRBD1|once|TRBJ2-2
TGTGCCAGCAGCTGGGACAGGGCGAACACCGGGGAGCTGTTTTTT
CASSWDRANTGELFF
>TRBV7-9|NA|NA|TRBJ1-3
TGTGCCAGCAGCTTATTCTCTCTGAGCTCTGGAAACACCATATATTTT
CASSLFSLSSGNTIYF
>TRBV9|TRBD2|NA|TRBJ2-3
TGTGCCAGCAGCTCTAGCGGGAGTTTTACAGATACGCAGTATTTT
CASSSSGSFTDTQYF
>TRBV14|TRBD1|NA|TRBJ1-2
TGTGCCAGCAGCCAGAGGGGGACAGGGACCTATGGCTACACCTTC
CASSQRGTGTYGYTF
>TRBV3-1/TRBV3-2|TRBD2|NA|TRBJ2-3
TGTGCCAGCAGCCTGATTTCTAGCGGGAGTTTCACAGATACGCAGTATTTT
CASSLISSGSFTDTQYF
>TRBV27|NA|NA|TRBJ1-2
TGTGCCAGCAGTTTCTTCTCGGGGGTCTCGGTCCCCTATGGCTACACCTTC
CASSFFSGVSVPYGYTF
>TRBV6-5|NA|NA|TRBJ1-5
TGTGCCAGCACCCCCGGGGGGTCGTCACAGCCCCAGCATTTT
CASTPGGSSQPQHF
>TRBV7-6|TRBD2|NA|TRBJ2-1
TGTGCCAGCAGTCTTAGGACTAGCGGGAACAATGAGCAGTTCTTC
CASSLRTSGNNEQFF
>TRBV10-3|NA|NA|TRBJ2-7
TGTGCCATCAGTGGTTCAGGGATCCCCCACGAGCAGTACTTC
CAISGSGIPHEQYF